The T cell receptor beta chain described here comes from a study of shared clonotypes between healthy human individuals. In the original workflow: ImmunoSEQ output lacked quality scores and full-length reads, limiting matched filtering. Measured with immunoSEQ multiplex PCR; TCRdb has only the in-frame clones, and not every one. V and J calls and clone size are given by that table; D and trimming were obtained from the DNA. The sample shows around 510,000 clones, around three quarters of them seen only once. Sequences were obtained from PBMCs. This TCR was recovered from a woman aged 40 to 55 in good health. Some clones in this sample may be carry-over from other donors' samples.

In nucleotides, the CDR3 is TGTGCCAGCAGCTTAGGGGTAGCGGGAGGACAAGGGAATGAGCAGTTCTTC. Residues: CASSLGVAGGQGNEQFF. The chain combines TRBV7-3 with TRBJ2-1; 10 nucleotides align to TRBD2. The CDR3 covers 17 residues. Germline assignment: CDR1 SGHTA and CDR2 FQGTGA. The junction had 11 bases not matched to a gene; V was cut back by 2 bases and J by 7 bases.